This passage covers 26 T cell receptor beta chains from one sample sequenced in a study of blood T cells in healthy people across ages. A sample-barcoded 5' primer and a J-beta primer mix were used in a second PCR of roughly 7 to 11 cycles. TCRdb re-called the 5' RACE reads with MiXCR, one entry per CDR3 protein. The table has roughly 1,800,000 distinct CDR3 sequences, just under 50% seen once. Sequencing input: blood. The origin of the receptors is a woman aged 40 to 50 in good health.

This clonotype was counted only a few times. The J gene is TRBJ2-7, the V gene TRBV7-2; D unresolved. CDR1 and CDR2 from the germline V gene are SGHTA and FQGNSA. The CDR3 has 14 residues. Trimming took off 5 bases at V and 0 bases at J, with 11 bases between the two ends. The CDR3 DNA reads TGTGCCAGCAGCCCATCCCTTGGCTCCTACGAGCAGTACTTC. Translated: CASSPSLGSYEQYF.

The V call is TRBV6-5, the J call TRBJ1-2; 7 nucleotides align to TRBD1. V shed 5 bases and J 7 bases; nucleotides not matched to a gene: 7. Germline V gene lookup returns CDR1 MNHEY and CDR2 SVGAGI. This CDR3 has 13 amino acids. DNA of the CDR3: TGTGCCAGCAGTCCGACAGGGCAAGGTGGCTACACCTTC. Translating gives CASSPTGQGGYTF.

The sample holds one count of this clonotype. The J gene is TRBJ2-5, the V gene TRBV6-1, with TRBD2 matching 10 bases. Looked up from germline, CDR1 is MNHNS and CDR2 is SASEGT. This CDR3 is built from 15 residues. Trimming took 3 bases from V and 2 from J; bases not matched to a gene: 3. The chain's CDR3 is CASSELAGEQETQYF. CDR3 nucleotide sequence: TGTGCCAGCAGTGAGCTAGCGGGGGAACAAGAGACCCAGTACTTC.

The chain is built from TRBV29-1 and TRBJ1-2; D gene uncertain. V was shortened by 4 bases and J by 4 bases, with 13 bases between the two germline ends. CDR3 size: 13 residues. Per the germline V gene, CDR1 is SQVTM and CDR2 is ANQGSEA. CDR3 bases: TGCAGCGTTGCCAGAGCCCAGTCCTATGGCTACACCTTC. Translation gives CSVARAQSYGYTF.

The V and J genes are TRBV20-1 and TRBJ2-1, with TRBD1 matching over 7 bases. With the DNA end fitting TRBJ2-7 better, the J assignment may be wrong. Looked up from germline, CDR1 is DFQATT and CDR2 is SNEGSKA (reference sequence). The CDR3 runs 15 residues. DNA for the CDR3: TGCAGTACCCACAGGGGAAAGAGCTCCTACAATGAGCAGTACTTC. It specifies CSTHRGKSSYNEQYF.

DNA for the CDR3: TGTGCCAGCAGCTTCGGACTAGCAGTTAACAATGAGCAGTACTTC. Its translation: CASSFGLAVNNEQYF. The V gene is TRBV7-2, the J gene TRBJ2-5; 8 bases are a match to TRBD2. Trimming removed 3 bases from V and 11 bases from J; junction bases left unmatched: 14. Germline loops: CDR1 SGHTA, CDR2 FQGNSA. The CDR3 length is 15 residues.

The CDR3, as DNA: TGTGCCAGCAGGGGCCGAGGACAGGACTACTACGAGCAGTACTTC. As protein: CASRGRGQDYYEQYF. The chain is built from TRBV27 and TRBJ2-7, with D possibly being TRBD1 (7 bases). The CDR3 sequence is 15 residues long. V lost 6 bases to trimming and J lost 3 bases, with 18 bases between them. Germline assignment: CDR1 MNHEY and CDR2 SMNVEV (reference sequence).

This chain links TRBV29-1 with TRBJ2-3; weak D call: TRBD2 (6 bases). The CDR3 sequence is 14 residues long. Per the germline V gene, CDR1 is SQVTM and CDR2 is ANQGSEA. Trimming left V 1 base short and J 3 bases short, with 11 bases between. The DNA for the CDR3 is TGCAGCGTTGAAGTATCCAGCGGGACAGATACGCAGTATTTT. This codes for CSVEVSSGTDTQYF.

In this sample, this clonotype turned up a few times. The chain has TRBV20-1 and TRBJ2-1; D not resolved. Germline V gene sequence: CDR1 DFQATT, CDR2 SNEGSKA (reference sequence). The CDR3 runs to 15 residues. V was trimmed by 6 bases and J by 2 bases, leaving 17 bases between them. The CDR3 nucleotides are TGCAGTGCGTACCCGTTGCAGCTACCCTACAATGAGCAGTTCTTC. Encoded protein: CSAYPLQLPYNEQFF.

The chain recombines TRBV6-1 with TRBJ2-5; D call uncertain. The tail of the sequence fits TRBJ2-7 better, so the J call may be wrong. The CDR3 spans 14 residues. Germline V lookup: CDR1 MNHNS, CDR2 SASEGT. CDR3 nucleotides: TGTGCCAGCAGGGAATCGACCGCTCGCCCCGAGCAGTACTTC. Its protein product is CASRESTARPEQYF.

The chain is built from TRBV24-1 and TRBJ1-2; weak D call: TRBD1 (5 bases). V gave up 3 bases and J gave up 1 base, with 11 bases separating them. Germline-derived CDR1 and CDR2 are KGHDR and SFDVKD. The CDR3 is made up of 15 amino acids. CDR3 in DNA: TGTGCCACCAGTGATGGAGACAGTGATAACTATGGCTACACCTTC. Protein: CATSDGDSDNYGYTF.

The CDR3 loop is CASSDTADLYEQYF. The DNA of the CDR3 is TGTGCCAGCAGTGACACTGCTGACCTCTACGAGCAGTACTTC. The rearrangement links TRBV6-4 to TRBJ2-7; no definite D call. Germline V lookup: CDR1 MRHNA, CDR2 SNTAGT. V lost 2 bases and J 3 bases, leaving 11 bases between the germline ends. The CDR3 covers 14 residues.

The CDR3 spells CASSTTTGGETQYF. In DNA, the CDR3 is TGCGCCAGCAGCACCACGACAGGGGGAGAGACCCAGTACTTC. The chain has TRBV4-3 and TRBJ2-5; 9 bases align to TRBD1. V shed 5 bases, J shed 4 bases, and the junction held 5 bases outside the gene matches. Germline CDR1 and CDR2: LGHNA and YSLEER. This CDR3 region has 14 residues.

This clonotype appeared a few times. The V and J genes are TRBV12-3 or TRBV12-4 and TRBJ2-7; 11 bases align to TRBD1. The J call may be faulty, since TRBJ2-5 better matches the DNA end. This CDR3 spans 16 amino acids. CDR3 coding DNA: TGTGCCAGCATGGGGGACGGACAGGGGGCGTTTGGGACCCAGTACTTC. The encoded protein is CASMGDGQGAFGTQYF.

This clonotype came up a few times. The rearrangement links TRBV15 to TRBJ2-4; a possible D gene is TRBD1 (5 bases). V lost 4 bases, J lost 5 bases, and 18 bases lay in between. This CDR3 is 16 amino acids long. Germline CDR1 reads LNHNV; CDR2 reads YYDKDF (reference sequence). CDR3: CATSKRQSVSQNIQYF. In DNA, the CDR3 is TGTGCCACCAGCAAAAGACAGTCAGTTAGCCAAAACATTCAGTACTTC.

The genes are TRBV20-1 and TRBJ2-7, with 8 bases matching TRBD1. Germline CDR1 reads DFQATT; CDR2 reads SNEGSKA (reference sequence). The CDR3 extends over 13 amino acids. The DNA of the CDR3 is TGCAGCCTCCAGCCGGGACAGGCCTACGAGCAGTACTTC. Protein product: CSLQPGQAYEQYF.

This clonotype was recorded a few times. V usage is TRBV12-3 or TRBV12-4 and J usage is TRBJ2-1; 9 bases line up with TRBD1. CDR3 length: 15 amino acids. V was clipped by 5 bases and J by 5 bases; unmatched bases: 7. CDR3 loop: CASSPQDRGDNEQFF. The CDR3 DNA follows: TGTGCCAGCAGTCCCCAGGACAGGGGAGACAATGAGCAGTTCTTC.

The chain carries TRBV20-1 and TRBJ2-7; 7 nucleotides agree with TRBD2. The CDR3 has 14 amino acids. V shed 5 bases, J shed 1 base, and the junction held 8 bases outside the gene matches. Germline assignment: CDR1 DFQATT and CDR2 SNEGSKA (reference sequence). In DNA form, the CDR3 reads TGCAGTGCTGAACGACTAGCAGCATCCTACGAGCAGTACTTC. Translated: CSAERLAASYEQYF.

The V call is TRBV15, the J call TRBJ2-5; D may be TRBD1 (5 bases). The CDR3 length is 16 residues. Trimming removed 1 base at V and 1 base at J, with 13 bases between. Germline V CDR1 and CDR2: LNHNV, YYDKDF (reference sequence). In DNA, the CDR3 is TGTGCCACCAGCAGAGTGGGGCAGGGCCCCCAAGAGACCCAGTACTTC. Protein sequence: CATSRVGQGPQETQYF.

As for this clonotype: At one end, the junction sequence differs from germline, possibly due to a read error. This chain joins TRBV28 and TRBJ1-2; the D is unclear. The CDR3 totals 11 residues. Per the germline V gene, CDR1 is MDHEN and CDR2 is SYDVKM. CDR3 bases: TGCGCCAGCAGCCGGCCAGATGGCTACACCTTC. Amino acids: CASSRPDGYTF.

This chain joins TRBV5-1 and TRBJ2-5; 7 bases are shared with TRBD2. The CDR3 sequence is 14 residues long. Looked up from germline, CDR1 is SGHRS and CDR2 is YFSETQ. After removal of 0 bases from V and 11 bases from J, the junction contained 10 bases not matched to a gene. The CDR3 loop is CASSLDSGGGEQYF. Here the CDR3 DNA reads TGCGCCAGCAGCTTGGACAGCGGCGGGGGTGAGCAGTACTTC.

This clonotype was detected only a few times. The chain employs TRBV20-1 and TRBJ2-5; D is perhaps TRBD1 (6 bases). Germline assignment: CDR1 DFQATT and CDR2 SNEGSKA (reference sequence). V lost 6 bases and J lost 3, with 11 bases in between. This CDR3 is built from 12 residues. CDR3: CSAPPGEETQYF. For the CDR3, the DNA is TGCAGTGCCCCCCCAGGGGAAGAGACCCAGTACTTC.

This clonotype appeared a few times. V and J are TRBV6-5 and TRBJ2-1; D is unclear. Trimming cost V 6 bases and J 6 bases, with 15 bases left between them. The germline V gene encodes CDR1 MNHEY and CDR2 SVGAGI. This CDR3 is 14 amino acids long. DNA of the CDR3: TGTGCCAGCAGAGGCCTTGTAGGGTTCAATGAGCAGTTCTTC. Translating gives CASRGLVGFNEQFF.

The rearrangement links TRBV4-1 to TRBJ2-1; 7 positions match TRBD1. This CDR3 has 15 residues. CDR1 and CDR2 (germline): MGHRA, YSYEKL. After removal of 2 bases from V and 2 bases from J, the junction contained 3 bases not matched to a gene. The CDR3 protein is CASSQPGQPYNEQFF. CDR3 sequence (DNA): TGCGCCAGCAGCCAACCGGGACAGCCCTACAATGAGCAGTTCTTC.

This chain uses TRBV10-3 with TRBJ1-2; D is perhaps TRBD1 (6 bases). The germline CDR1 and CDR2 sequences are ENHRY and SYGVKD. The CDR3 length is 15 residues. Trimming removed 4 bases at V and 0 bases at J, with 12 bases between. DNA of the CDR3: TGTGCCATCAGTGCAGAGGGGGAAGCTAACTATGGCTACACCTTC. The encoded protein is CAISAEGEANYGYTF.

The chain links TRBV7-2 to TRBJ1-6; D is unresolved. Per germline, CDR1 SGHTA and CDR2 FQGNSA. Between the trimmed V and J ends, which lost 5 bases and 7 bases, there was a span of 9 bases. The CDR3 totals 13 residues. CDR3 in amino acids: CASSPNINSPLHF. DNA for the CDR3: TGTGCCAGCAGCCCCAACATAAATTCACCCCTCCACTTT.